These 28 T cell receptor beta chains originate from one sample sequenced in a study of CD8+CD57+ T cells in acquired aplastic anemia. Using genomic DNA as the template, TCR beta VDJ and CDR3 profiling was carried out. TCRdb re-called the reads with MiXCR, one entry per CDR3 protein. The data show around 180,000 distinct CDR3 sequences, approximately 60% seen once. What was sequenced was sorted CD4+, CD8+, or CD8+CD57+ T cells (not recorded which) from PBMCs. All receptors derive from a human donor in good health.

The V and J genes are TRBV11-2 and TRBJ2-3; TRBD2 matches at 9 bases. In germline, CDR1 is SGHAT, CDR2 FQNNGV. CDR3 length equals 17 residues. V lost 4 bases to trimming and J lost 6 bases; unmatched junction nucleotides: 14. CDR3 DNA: TGTGCCAGCAGCTCACGAAAACCGGGACTAGCAGATGATACGCAGTATTTT. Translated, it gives CASSSRKPGLADDTQYF.

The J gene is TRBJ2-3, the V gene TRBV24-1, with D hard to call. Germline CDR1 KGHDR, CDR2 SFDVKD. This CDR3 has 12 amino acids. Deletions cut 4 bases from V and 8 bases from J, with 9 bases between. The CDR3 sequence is CATSDRRRTQYF. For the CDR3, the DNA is TGTGCCACCAGTGACCGACGGCGTACGCAGTATTTT.

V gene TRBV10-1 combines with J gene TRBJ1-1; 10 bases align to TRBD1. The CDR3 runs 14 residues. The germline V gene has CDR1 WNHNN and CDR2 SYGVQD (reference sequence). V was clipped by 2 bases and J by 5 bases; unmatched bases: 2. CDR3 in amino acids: CASSEDRGRTEAFF. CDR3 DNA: TGCGCCAGCAGTGAGGACAGGGGGCGTACTGAAGCTTTCTTT.

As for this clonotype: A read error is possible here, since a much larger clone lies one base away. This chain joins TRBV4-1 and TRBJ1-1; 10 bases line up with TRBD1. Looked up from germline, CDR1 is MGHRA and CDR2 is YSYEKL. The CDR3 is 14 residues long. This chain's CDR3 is CASTWTGGNTGAFF. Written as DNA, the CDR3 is TGCGCCAGCACCTGGACAGGGGGGAACACTGGAGCTTTCTTT.

The DNA for the CDR3 is TGCAGCGCAGCAGAGGCGGTAAATTACGAGCAGTACTTC. Encoded protein: CSAAEAVNYEQYF. The chain combines TRBV29-1 with TRBJ2-7; unclear D gene. The CDR3 extends over 13 amino acids. Germline assignment: CDR1 SQVTM and CDR2 ANQGSEA. The V end was cut by 7 bases, the J end by 4 bases, with 17 bases between.

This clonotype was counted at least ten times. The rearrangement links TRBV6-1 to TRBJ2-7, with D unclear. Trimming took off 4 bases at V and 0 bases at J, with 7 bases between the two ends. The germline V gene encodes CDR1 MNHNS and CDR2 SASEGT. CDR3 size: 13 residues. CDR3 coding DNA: TGTGCCAGCAGTGGAGACAACTCCTACGAGCAGTACTTC. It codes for CASSGDNSYEQYF.

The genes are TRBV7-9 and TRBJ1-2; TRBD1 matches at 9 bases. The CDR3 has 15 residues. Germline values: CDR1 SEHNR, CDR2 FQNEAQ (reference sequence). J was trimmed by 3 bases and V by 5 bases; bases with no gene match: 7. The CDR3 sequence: CASSPWDRADYGYTF. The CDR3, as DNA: TGTGCCAGCAGCCCTTGGGACAGGGCGGACTATGGCTACACCTTC. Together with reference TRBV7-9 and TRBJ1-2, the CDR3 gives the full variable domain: DTGVSQNPRHKITKRGQNVTFRCDPISEHNRLYWYRQTLGQGPEFLTYFQNEAQLEKSRLLSDRFSAERPKGSFSTLEIQRTEQGDSAMYLCASSPWDRADYGYTFGSGTRLTVV.

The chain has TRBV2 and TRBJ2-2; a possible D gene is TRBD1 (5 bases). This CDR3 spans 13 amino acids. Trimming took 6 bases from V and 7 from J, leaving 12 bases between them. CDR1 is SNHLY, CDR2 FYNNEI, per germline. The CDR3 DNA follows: TGTGCCAGCAGCGGGCAGGGAAACGGGGAGCTGTTTTTT. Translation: CASSGQGNGELFF. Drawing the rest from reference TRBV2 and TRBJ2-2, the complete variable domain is EPEVTQTPSHQVTQMGQEVILRCVPISNHLYFYWYRQILGQKVEFLVSFYNNEISEKSEIFDDQFSVERPDGSNFTLKIRSTKLEDSAMYFCASSGQGNGELFFGEGSRLTVL.

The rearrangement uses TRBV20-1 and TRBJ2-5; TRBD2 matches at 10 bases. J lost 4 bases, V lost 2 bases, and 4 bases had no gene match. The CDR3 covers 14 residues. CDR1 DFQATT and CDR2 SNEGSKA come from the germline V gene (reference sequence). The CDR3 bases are TGCAGTGCTAGACCCCCTAGCGGGAGAGAGACCCAGTACTTC. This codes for CSARPPSGRETQYF.

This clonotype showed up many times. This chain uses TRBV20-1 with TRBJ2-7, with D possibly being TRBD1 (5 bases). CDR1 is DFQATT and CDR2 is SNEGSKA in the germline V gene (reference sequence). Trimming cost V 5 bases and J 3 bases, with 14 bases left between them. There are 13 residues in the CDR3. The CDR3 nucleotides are TGCAGTGCTCGGCCCCATGACAGCTACGAGCAGTACTTC. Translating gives CSARPHDSYEQYF.

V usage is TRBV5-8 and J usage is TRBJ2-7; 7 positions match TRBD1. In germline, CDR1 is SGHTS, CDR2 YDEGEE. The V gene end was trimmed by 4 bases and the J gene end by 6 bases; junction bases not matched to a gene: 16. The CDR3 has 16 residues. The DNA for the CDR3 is TGTGCCAGCAGCCCTGAGAGCAAGACAGGGTATTTCGAGCAGTACTTC. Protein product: CASSPESKTGYFEQYF.

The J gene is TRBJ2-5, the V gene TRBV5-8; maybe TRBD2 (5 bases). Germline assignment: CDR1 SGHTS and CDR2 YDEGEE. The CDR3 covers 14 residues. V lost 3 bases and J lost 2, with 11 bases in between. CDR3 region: CASSSVWRQETQYF. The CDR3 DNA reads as TGTGCCAGCAGCTCGGTCTGGAGGCAAGAGACCCAGTACTTC.

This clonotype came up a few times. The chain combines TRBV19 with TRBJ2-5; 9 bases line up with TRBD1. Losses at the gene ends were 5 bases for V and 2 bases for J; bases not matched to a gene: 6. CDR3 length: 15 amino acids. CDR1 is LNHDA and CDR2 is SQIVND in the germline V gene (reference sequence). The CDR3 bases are TGTGCCAGTAGTCCCCGGGACAGGGATCAAGAGACCCAGTACTTC. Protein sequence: CASSPRDRDQETQYF.

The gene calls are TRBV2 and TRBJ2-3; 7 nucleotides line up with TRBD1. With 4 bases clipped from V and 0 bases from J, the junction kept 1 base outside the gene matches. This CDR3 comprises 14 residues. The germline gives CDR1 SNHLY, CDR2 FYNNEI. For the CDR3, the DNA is TGTGCCAGCAGTGGACAGGGTAGCACAGATACGCAGTATTTT. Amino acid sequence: CASSGQGSTDTQYF.

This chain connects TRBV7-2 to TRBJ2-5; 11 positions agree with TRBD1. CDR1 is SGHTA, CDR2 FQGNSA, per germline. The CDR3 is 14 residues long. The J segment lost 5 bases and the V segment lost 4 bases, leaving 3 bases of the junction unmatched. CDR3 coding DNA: TGTGCCAGCAGCTGGAGGACAGGGGGCGAGACCCAGTACTTC. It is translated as CASSWRTGGETQYF.

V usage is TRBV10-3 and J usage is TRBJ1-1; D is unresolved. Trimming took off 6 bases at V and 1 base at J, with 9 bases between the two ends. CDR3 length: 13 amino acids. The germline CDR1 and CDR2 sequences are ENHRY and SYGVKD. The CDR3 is CAIRDQRNTEAFF. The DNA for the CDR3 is TGTGCCATCAGGGACCAGAGGAACACTGAAGCTTTCTTT.

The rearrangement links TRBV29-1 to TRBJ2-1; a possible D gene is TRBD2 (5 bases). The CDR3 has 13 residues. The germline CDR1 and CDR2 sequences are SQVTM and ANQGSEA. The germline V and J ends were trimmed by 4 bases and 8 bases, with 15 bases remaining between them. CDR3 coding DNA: TGCAGCGTTGCGTTCGGACTCAAGGATGAGCAGTTCTTC. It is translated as CSVAFGLKDEQFF.

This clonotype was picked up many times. Here the CDR3 reads CASSQGNRLASVEQFF. Written as DNA, the CDR3 is TGCGCCAGCAGCCAAGGAAATCGACTAGCTAGTGTTGAGCAGTTCTTC. V and J are TRBV4-3 and TRBJ2-1, with 7 bases matching TRBD2. This CDR3 is built from 16 residues. Germline V gives CDR1 LGHNA, CDR2 YSLEER. The trim removed 1 base at V and 9 bases at J, leaving 12 bases unmatched.

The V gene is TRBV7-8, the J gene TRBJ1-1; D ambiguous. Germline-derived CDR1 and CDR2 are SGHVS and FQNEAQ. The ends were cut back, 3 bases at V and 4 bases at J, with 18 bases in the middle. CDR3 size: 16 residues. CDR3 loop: CASSLGHQTMGTEAFF. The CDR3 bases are TGTGCCAGCAGCTTGGGCCACCAGACAATGGGCACTGAAGCTTTCTTT. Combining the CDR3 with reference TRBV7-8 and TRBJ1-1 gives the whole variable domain GAGVSQSPRYKVAKRGQDVALRCDPISGHVSLFWYQQALGQGPEFLTYFQNEAQLDKSGLPSDRFFAERPEGSVSTLKIQRTQQEDSAVYLCASSLGHQTMGTEAFFGQGTRLTVV.

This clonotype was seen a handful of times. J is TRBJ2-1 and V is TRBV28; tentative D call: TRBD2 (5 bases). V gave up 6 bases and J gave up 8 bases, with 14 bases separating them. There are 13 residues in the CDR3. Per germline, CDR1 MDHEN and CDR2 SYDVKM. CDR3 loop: CASSRGLRHEQFF. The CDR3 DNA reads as TGTGCCAGCAGCCGGGGTCTCCGCCATGAGCAGTTCTTC. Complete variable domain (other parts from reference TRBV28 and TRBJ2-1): DVKVTQSSRYLVKRTGEKVFLECVQDMDHENMFWYRQDPGLGLRLIYFSYDVKMKEKGDIPEGYSVSREKKERFSLILESASTNQTSMYLCASSRGLRHEQFFGPGTRLTVL.

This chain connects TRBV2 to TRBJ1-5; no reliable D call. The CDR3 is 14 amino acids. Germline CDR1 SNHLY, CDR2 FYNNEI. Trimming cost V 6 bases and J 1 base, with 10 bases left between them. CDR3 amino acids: CASSPFGSNQPQHF. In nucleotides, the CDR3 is TGTGCCAGCAGCCCCTTCGGGAGCAATCAGCCCCAGCATTTT.

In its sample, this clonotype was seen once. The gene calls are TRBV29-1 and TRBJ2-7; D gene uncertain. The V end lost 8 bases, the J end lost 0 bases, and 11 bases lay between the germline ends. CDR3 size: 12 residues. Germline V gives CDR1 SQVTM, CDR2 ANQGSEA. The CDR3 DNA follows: TGCAGCTTAGAGGCGAGCTCCTACGAGCAGTACTTC. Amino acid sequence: CSLEASSYEQYF.

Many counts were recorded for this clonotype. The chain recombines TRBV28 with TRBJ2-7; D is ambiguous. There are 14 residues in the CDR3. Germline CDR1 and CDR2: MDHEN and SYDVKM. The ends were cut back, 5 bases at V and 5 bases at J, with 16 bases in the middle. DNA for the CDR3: TGTGCCAGCAGTCAGCGACTGATACCCCACGAGCAGTACTTC. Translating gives CASSQRLIPHEQYF.

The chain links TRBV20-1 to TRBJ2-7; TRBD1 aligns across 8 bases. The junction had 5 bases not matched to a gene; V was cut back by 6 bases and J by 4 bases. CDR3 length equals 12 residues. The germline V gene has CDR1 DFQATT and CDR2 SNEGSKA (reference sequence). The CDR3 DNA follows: TGCAGTGCCGGGACAGGCTTTTACGAGCAGTACTTC. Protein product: CSAGTGFYEQYF.

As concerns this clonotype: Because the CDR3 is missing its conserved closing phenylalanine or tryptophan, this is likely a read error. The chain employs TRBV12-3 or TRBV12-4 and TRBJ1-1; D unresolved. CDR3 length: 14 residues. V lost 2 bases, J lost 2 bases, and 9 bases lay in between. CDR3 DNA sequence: TGTGCCAGCAGTTTAACTGCGGTTAACACTGAAGCTTTCCTT. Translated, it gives CASSLTAVNTEAFL.

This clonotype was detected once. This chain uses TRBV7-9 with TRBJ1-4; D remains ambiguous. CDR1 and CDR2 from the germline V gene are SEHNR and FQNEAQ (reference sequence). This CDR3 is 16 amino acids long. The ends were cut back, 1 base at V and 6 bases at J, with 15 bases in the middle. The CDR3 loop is CASSLVSTVGDEKLFF. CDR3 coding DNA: TGTGCCAGCAGCTTAGTAAGCACAGTCGGGGATGAAAAACTGTTTTTT.

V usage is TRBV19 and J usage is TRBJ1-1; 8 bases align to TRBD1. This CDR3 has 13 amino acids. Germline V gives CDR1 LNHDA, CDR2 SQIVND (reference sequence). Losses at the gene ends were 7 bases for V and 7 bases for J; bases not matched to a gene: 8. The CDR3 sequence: CASTETGVGEAFF. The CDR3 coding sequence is TGTGCCAGTACCGAGACAGGGGTGGGTGAAGCTTTCTTT.

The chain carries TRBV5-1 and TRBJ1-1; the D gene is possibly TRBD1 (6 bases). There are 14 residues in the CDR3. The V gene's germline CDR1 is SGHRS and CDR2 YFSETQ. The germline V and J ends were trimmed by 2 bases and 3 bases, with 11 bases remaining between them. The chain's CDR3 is CASSLTGTHTEAFF. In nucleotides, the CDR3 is TGCGCCAGCAGCTTAACCGGGACACACACTGAAGCTTTCTTT.